Listed here are 16 T cell receptor beta chains from one sample, sequenced in a study of shared clonotypes between healthy human individuals. Profiled with immunoSEQ multiplex PCR; TCRdb holds only in-frame clones, not every one. The sample has 850,000 to 1,200,000 clones; 65% to 80% are singletons. Specimen: memory CD4+ T cells sorted from blood. Subset: CD45RA-negative fraction. These receptors came from a man between 18 and 29 years old in good health.

This clone was found once. The chain employs TRBV4-3 and TRBJ2-7; D unclear. The germline V gene encodes CDR1 LGHNA and CDR2 YSLEER. Deletions cut 0 bases from V and 3 bases from J, with 6 bases between. The CDR3 runs 13 residues. The chain's CDR3 is CASSQERSYEQYF. The CDR3 DNA is TGCGCCAGCAGCCAAGAAAGGAGCTACGAGCAGTACTTC.

The chain carries TRBV28 and TRBJ2-7; D not certain. The CDR3 runs 11 residues. In germline, CDR1 is MDHEN, CDR2 SYDVKM. The V gene lost 6 bases and the J gene lost 7 bases, with 10 bases spanning the gap. The DNA for the CDR3 is TGTGCCAGCAGCCGTGCCGGGGAGCAGTACTTC. Its translation: CASSRAGEQYF.

The J gene is TRBJ2-6, the V gene TRBV18; 12 bases fit TRBD2. This CDR3 has 18 residues. J lost 3 bases, V lost 6 bases, and 9 bases had no gene match. CDR1 KGHSH and CDR2 LQKENI come from the germline V gene. The CDR3 is CASSSRLAGVIGANVLTF. The DNA of the CDR3 is TGTGCCAGCTCTTCCAGACTAGCGGGAGTTATTGGGGCCAACGTCCTGACTTTC.

This clone has a single count. The chain carries TRBV5-1 and TRBJ1-5; a possible D gene is TRBD1 (5 bases). V was pared by 4 bases and J by 7 bases, with 18 bases between. Germline CDR1 and CDR2: SGHRS and YFSETQ. The CDR3 is 15 amino acids. In DNA, the CDR3 is TGCGCCAGCAGCCCCGACGGGGGGTCCGGGCAGCCCCAGCATTTT. Translating gives CASSPDGGSGQPQHF.

The J gene is TRBJ1-2, the V gene TRBV28, with 12 bases aligning to TRBD1. Looked up from germline, CDR1 is MDHEN and CDR2 is SYDVKM. V was pared by 6 bases and J by 5 bases, with 10 bases of the junction left unmatched. This CDR3 comprises 16 residues. DNA of the CDR3: TGTGCCAGCAGAAGCCTCGGGACAGGGGGCGGGTATGGCTACACCTTC. Translating it yields CASRSLGTGGGYGYTF.

The chain is built from TRBV6-6 and TRBJ2-7, with D possibly being TRBD2 (5 bases). This CDR3 region has 13 residues. Trimming took off 2 bases at V and 7 bases at J, with 12 bases between the two ends. Germline CDR1 is MNHNY and CDR2 is SVGAGI (reference sequence). The DNA of the CDR3 is TGTGCCAGCAGTTACGCGCCACCGGGGGAGCAGTACTTC. It translates to CASSYAPPGEQYF.

The chain couples TRBV9 to TRBJ2-7; 7 bases line up with TRBD2. The germline gives CDR1 SGDLS, CDR2 YYNGEE. Unmatched junction bases numbered 2, after V lost 1 base and J lost 1 base. This CDR3 has 14 residues. For the CDR3, the DNA is TGTGCCAGCAGCGTAACGGGAGGTTCCTACGAGCAGTACTTC. It is translated as CASSVTGGSYEQYF.

This clone was found a few times. Additional DNA sequences in this sample encode the identical CDR3. The rearrangement uses TRBV9 and TRBJ2-5, with 8 bases that match TRBD2. Looked up from germline, CDR1 is SGDLS and CDR2 is YYNGEE. With 3 bases clipped from V and 3 bases from J, the junction kept 4 bases outside the gene matches. There are 14 residues in the CDR3. The CDR3 DNA follows: TGTGCCAGCAGCGCCTTAGCGGGGAAAGAGACCCAGTACTTC. Its translation is CASSALAGKETQYF.

The chain employs TRBV29-1 and TRBJ2-3; TRBD2 might be the D (5 bases). The V end was cut by 2 bases, the J end by 1 base, with 10 bases between. The germline CDR1 and CDR2 sequences are SQVTM and ANQGSEA. The CDR3 covers 14 residues. The chain's CDR3 is CSVERGFGTDTQYF. The DNA for the CDR3 is TGCAGCGTTGAACGAGGGTTTGGCACAGATACGCAGTATTTT.

The chain carries TRBV28 and TRBJ2-1; 11 bases align to TRBD2. The CDR3 spans 14 residues. CDR1 MDHEN and CDR2 SYDVKM come from the germline V gene. The V and J ends lost 4 bases and 9 bases, in that order; junction bases with no gene match: 5. CDR3 region: CASSYSGGESEQFF. As DNA, the CDR3 is TGTGCCAGCAGTTATAGCGGGGGGGAGAGTGAGCAGTTCTTC.

V is TRBV11-2 and J is TRBJ2-2, with D possibly being TRBD2 (6 bases). Germline CDR1 is SGHAT and CDR2 is FQNNGV. The CDR3 runs 15 residues. The V end was cut by 3 bases, the J end by 4 bases, with 12 bases between. The CDR3 is CASSFSQGGTGELFF. CDR3 nucleotides: TGTGCCAGCAGCTTCTCCCAGGGAGGCACCGGGGAGCTGTTTTTT. Together with reference TRBV11-2 and TRBJ2-2, the CDR3 gives the full variable domain: EAGVAQSPRYKIIEKRQSVAFWCNPISGHATLYWYQQILGQGPKLLIQFQNNGVVDDSQLPKDRFSAERLKGVDSTLKIQPAKLEDSAVYLCASSFSQGGTGELFFGEGSRLTVL.

This clone has a handful of counts. The chain is built from TRBV7-3 and TRBJ1-1, with a tentative D call TRBD1 (5 bases). Trimming left V 0 bases short and J 1 base short, with 9 bases between. Germline loops: CDR1 SGHTA, CDR2 FQGTGA. The CDR3 spans 15 residues. CDR3 amino acids: CASSLTGVGNTEAFF. In DNA form, the CDR3 reads TGTGCCAGCAGCTTAACAGGGGTCGGGAACACTGAAGCTTTCTTT.

The chain has TRBV9 and TRBJ1-3, with TRBD1 identical over 8 bases. The length of the CDR3 is 16 residues. The germline V gene has CDR1 SGDLS and CDR2 YYNGEE. Trimming removed 4 bases from V and 0 bases from J; junction bases left unmatched: 6. The CDR3 DNA sequence: TGTGCCAGCAGCACGGGACAGGCGTTCTCTGGAAACACCATATATTTT. Its protein product is CASSTGQAFSGNTIYF. The complete variable domain, with remaining parts taken from reference TRBV9 and TRBJ1-3, reads DSGVTQTPKHLITATGQRVTLRCSPRSGDLSVYWYQQSLDQGLQFLIQYYNGEERAKGNILERFSAQQFPDLHSELNLSSLELGDSALYFCASSTGQAFSGNTIYFGEGSWLTVV.

This clone was counted only a few times. The chain has TRBV9 and TRBJ2-4; 11 bases match TRBD1. V shed 3 bases and J 8 bases; nucleotides not matched to a gene: 10. This CDR3 spans 16 amino acids. Germline V CDR1 and CDR2: SGDLS, YYNGEE. The CDR3, as DNA: TGTGCCAGCAGCGGGCAGAGGGGACAGGGGGTGGACATTCAGTACTTC. The encoded protein is CASSGQRGQGVDIQYF.

The V gene is TRBV9, the J gene TRBJ1-3; TRBD1 aligns across 10 bases. Losses at the gene ends were 4 bases for V and 3 bases for J; bases not matched to a gene: 7. The CDR3 is 16 amino acids. Germline CDR1 and CDR2: SGDLS and YYNGEE. The CDR3 spells CASSLSDRGLGNTIYF. In DNA form, the CDR3 reads TGTGCCAGCAGCCTAAGTGACAGGGGGCTTGGAAACACCATATATTTT.

This chain connects TRBV18 to TRBJ2-7; 9 bases are a match to TRBD2. V dropped 0 bases and J dropped 6; count of bases not matched to a gene: 9. The CDR3 runs to 16 residues. Germline CDR1 reads KGHSH; CDR2 reads LQKENI. The CDR3 region has the DNA TGTGCCAGCTCACCACCTAGCGGGGGACCTGTACGCGAGCAGTACTTC. It yields the protein CASSPPSGGPVREQYF.